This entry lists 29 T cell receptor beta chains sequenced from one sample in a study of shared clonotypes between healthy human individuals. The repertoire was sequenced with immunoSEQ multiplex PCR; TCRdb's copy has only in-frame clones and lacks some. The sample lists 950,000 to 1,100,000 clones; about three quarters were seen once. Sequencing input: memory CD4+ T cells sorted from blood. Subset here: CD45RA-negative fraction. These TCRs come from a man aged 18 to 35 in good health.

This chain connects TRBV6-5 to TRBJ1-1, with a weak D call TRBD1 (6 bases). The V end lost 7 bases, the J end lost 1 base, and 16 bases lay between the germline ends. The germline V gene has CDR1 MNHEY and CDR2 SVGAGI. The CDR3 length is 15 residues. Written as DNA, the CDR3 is TGTGCCAGCAAGGCTGGGGGGCCGAAGAACACTGAAGCTTTCTTT. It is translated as CASKAGGPKNTEAFF.

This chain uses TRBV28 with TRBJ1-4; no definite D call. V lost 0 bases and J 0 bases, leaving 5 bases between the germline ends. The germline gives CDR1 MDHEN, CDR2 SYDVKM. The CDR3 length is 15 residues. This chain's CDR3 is CASSLWDATNEKLFF. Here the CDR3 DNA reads TGTGCCAGCAGTTTATGGGACGCAACTAATGAAAAACTGTTTTTT.

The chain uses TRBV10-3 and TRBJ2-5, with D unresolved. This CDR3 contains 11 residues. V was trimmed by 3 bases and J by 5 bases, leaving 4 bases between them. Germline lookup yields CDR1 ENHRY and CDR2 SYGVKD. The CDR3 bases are TGTGCCATCAGTGATCGGGAGACCCAGTACTTC. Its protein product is CAISDRETQYF.

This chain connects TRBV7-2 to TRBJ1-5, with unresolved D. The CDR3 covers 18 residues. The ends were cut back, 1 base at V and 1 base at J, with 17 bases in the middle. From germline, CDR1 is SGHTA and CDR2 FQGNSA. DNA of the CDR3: TGTGCCAGCAGCTTAGTTGGCGGTGAGTTGGGGAGCAATCAGCCCCAGCATTTT. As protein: CASSLVGGELGSNQPQHF. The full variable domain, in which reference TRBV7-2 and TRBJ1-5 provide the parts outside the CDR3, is GAGVSQSPSNKVTEKGKDVELRCDPISGHTALYWYRQSLGQGLEFLIYFQGNSAPDKSGLPSDRFSAERTGGSVSTLTIQRTQQEDSAVYLCASSLVGGELGSNQPQHFGDGTRLSIL.

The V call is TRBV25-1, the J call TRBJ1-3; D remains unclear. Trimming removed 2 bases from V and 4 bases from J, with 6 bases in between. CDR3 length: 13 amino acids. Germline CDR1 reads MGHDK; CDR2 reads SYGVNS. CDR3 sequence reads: CASSEPRGNTIYF. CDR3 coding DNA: TGTGCCAGCAGTGAACCCAGGGGAAACACCATATATTTT.

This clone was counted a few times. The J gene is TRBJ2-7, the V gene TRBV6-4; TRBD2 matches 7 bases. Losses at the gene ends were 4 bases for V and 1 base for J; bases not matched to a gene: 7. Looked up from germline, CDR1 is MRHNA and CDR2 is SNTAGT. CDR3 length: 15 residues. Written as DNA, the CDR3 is TGTGCCAGCAGTGTCCTAGCGGACCCATCCTACGAGCAGTACTTC. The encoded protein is CASSVLADPSYEQYF.

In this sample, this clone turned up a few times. This CDR3 reads CASSLSRNEQFF. CDR3 DNA: TGTGCCAGCAGTTTGAGCCGCAATGAGCAGTTCTTC. V and J are TRBV28 and TRBJ2-1; unclear D gene. The germline V gene has CDR1 MDHEN and CDR2 SYDVKM. CDR3 length: 12 residues. Trimming took 3 bases from V and 6 from J, leaving 6 bases between them. Full variable domain (missing parts from reference TRBV28 and TRBJ2-1): DVKVTQSSRYLVKRTGEKVFLECVQDMDHENMFWYRQDPGLGLRLIYFSYDVKMKEKGDIPEGYSVSREKKERFSLILESASTNQTSMYLCASSLSRNEQFFGPGTRLTVL.

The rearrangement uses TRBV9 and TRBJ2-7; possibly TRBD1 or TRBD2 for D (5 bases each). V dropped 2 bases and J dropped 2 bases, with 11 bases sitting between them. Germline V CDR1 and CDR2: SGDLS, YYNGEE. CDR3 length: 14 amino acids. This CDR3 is CASSVSGTTYEQYF. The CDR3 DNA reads TGTGCCAGCAGCGTTTCCGGGACGACCTACGAGCAGTACTTC.

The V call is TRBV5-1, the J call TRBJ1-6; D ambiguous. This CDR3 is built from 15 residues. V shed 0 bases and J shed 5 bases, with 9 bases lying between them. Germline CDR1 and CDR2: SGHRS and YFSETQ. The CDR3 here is CASSLEGRDNSPLHF. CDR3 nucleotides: TGCGCCAGCAGCTTGGAGGGTCGGGATAATTCACCCCTCCACTTT. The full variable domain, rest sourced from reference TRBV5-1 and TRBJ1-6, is KAGVTQTPRYLIKTRGQQVTLSCSPISGHRSVSWYQQTPGQGLQFLFEYFSETQRNKGNFPGRFSGRQFSNSRSEMNVSTLELGDSALYLCASSLEGRDNSPLHFGNGTRLTVT.

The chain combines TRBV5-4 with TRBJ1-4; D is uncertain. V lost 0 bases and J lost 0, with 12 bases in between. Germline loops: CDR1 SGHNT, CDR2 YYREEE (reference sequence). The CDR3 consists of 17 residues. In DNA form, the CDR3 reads TGTGCCAGCAGCTTGGATGGAGGGCGGGCAACTAATGAAAAACTGTTTTTT. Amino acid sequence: CASSLDGGRATNEKLFF.

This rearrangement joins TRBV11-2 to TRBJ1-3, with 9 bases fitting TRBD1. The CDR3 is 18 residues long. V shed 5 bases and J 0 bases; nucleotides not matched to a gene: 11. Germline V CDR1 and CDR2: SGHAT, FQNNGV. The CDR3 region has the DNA TGTGCCAGCAGCCTCAGGACAGGGGCCCCGAGCTCTGGAAACACCATATATTTT. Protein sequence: CASSLRTGAPSSGNTIYF.

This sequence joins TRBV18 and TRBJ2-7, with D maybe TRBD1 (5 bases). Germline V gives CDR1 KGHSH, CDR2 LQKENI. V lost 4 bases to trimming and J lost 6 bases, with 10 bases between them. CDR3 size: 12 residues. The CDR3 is CASSQQGAEQYF. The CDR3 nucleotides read TGTGCCAGCTCACAGCAGGGTGCCGAGCAGTACTTC. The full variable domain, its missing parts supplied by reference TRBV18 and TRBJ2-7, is NAGVMQNPRHLVRRRGQEARLRCSPMKGHSHVYWYRQLPEEGLKFMVYLQKENIIDESGMPKERFSAEFPKEGPSILRIQQVVRGDSAAYFCASSQQGAEQYFGPGTRLTVT.

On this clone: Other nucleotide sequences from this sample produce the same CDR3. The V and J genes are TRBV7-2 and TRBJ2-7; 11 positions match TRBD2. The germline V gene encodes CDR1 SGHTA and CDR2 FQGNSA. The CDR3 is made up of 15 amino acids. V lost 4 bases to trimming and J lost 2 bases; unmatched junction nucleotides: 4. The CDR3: CASSSLAGVPYEQYF. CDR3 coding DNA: TGTGCCAGCAGCTCACTAGCGGGGGTCCCCTACGAGCAGTACTTC.

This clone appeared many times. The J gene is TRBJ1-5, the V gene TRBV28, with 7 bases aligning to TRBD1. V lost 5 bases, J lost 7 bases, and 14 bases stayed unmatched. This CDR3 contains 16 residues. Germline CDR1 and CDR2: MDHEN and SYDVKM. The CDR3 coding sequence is TGTGCCAGCAGTCCCGGGGCGACAGGGAGGGAGCAGCCCCAGCATTTT. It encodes CASSPGATGREQPQHF.

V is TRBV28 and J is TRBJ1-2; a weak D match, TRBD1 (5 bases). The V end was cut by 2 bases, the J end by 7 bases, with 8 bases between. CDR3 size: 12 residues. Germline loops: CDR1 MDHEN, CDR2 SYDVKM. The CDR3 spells CASSLQGAGYTF. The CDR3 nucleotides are TGTGCCAGCAGTTTACAGGGTGCTGGCTACACCTTC.

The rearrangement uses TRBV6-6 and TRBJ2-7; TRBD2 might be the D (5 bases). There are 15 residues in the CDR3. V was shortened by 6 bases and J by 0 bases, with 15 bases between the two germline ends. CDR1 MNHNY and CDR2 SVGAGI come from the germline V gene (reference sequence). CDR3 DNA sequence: TGTGCCAGCAGCAGCCCCCAGCGGTACTCCTACGAGCAGTACTTC. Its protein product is CASSSPQRYSYEQYF.

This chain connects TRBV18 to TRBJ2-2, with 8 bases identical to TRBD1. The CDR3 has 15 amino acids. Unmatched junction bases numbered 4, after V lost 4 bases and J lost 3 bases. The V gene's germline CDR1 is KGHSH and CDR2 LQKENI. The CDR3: CASSRQGSDTGELFF. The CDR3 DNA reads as TGTGCCAGCTCACGACAGGGGTCGGACACCGGGGAGCTGTTTTTT. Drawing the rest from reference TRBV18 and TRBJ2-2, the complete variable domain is NAGVMQNPRHLVRRRGQEARLRCSPMKGHSHVYWYRQLPEEGLKFMVYLQKENIIDESGMPKERFSAEFPKEGPSILRIQQVVRGDSAAYFCASSRQGSDTGELFFGEGSRLTVL.

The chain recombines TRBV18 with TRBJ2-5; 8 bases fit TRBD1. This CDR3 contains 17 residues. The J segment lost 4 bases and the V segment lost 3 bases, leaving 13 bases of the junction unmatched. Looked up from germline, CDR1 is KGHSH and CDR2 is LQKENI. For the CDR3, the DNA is TGTGCCAGCTCACCCTCCCAAGTGCTACAGGGGGTAGAGACCCAGTACTTC. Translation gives CASSPSQVLQGVETQYF.

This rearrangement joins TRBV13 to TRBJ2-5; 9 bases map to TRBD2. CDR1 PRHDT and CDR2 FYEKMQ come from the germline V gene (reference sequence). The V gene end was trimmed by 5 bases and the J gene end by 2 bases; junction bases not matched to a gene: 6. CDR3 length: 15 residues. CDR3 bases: TGTGCCAGCAGCCCTGAGCGGGAGGAACAAGAGACCCAGTACTTC. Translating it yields CASSPEREEQETQYF.

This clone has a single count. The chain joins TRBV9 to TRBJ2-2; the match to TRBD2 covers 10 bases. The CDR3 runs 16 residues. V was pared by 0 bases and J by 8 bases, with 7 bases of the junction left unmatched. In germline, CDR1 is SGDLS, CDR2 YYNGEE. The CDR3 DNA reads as TGTGCCAGCAGCGTAGCTAGCGGGAGCTTTGCAGGGGAGCTGTTTTTT. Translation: CASSVASGSFAGELFF.

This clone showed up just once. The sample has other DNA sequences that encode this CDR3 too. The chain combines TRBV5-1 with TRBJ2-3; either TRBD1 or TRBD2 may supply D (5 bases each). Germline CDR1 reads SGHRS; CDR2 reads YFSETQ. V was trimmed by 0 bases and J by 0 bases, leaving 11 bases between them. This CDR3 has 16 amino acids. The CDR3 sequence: CASSLGGTTSTDTQYF. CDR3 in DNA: TGCGCCAGCAGCTTGGGTGGGACCACTAGCACAGATACGCAGTATTTT.

CDR3 nucleotides: TGCAGCGTTGAAGGTACAGGGAAGAACTACGAGCAGTACTTC. Amino acid sequence: CSVEGTGKNYEQYF. J is TRBJ2-7 and V is TRBV29-1; TRBD1 might be the D (6 bases). This CDR3 is 14 amino acids long. Trimming pared 1 base from V and 3 bases from J, leaving 13 bases between. Germline V gene data show CDR1 as SQVTM and CDR2 as ANQGSEA.

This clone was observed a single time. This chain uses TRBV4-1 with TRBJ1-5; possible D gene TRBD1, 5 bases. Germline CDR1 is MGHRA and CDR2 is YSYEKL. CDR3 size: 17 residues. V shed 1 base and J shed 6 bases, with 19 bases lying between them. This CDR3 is CASSQGSQGSRVQPQHF. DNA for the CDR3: TGCGCCAGCAGCCAAGGTTCGCAGGGTTCACGGGTTCAGCCCCAGCATTTT.

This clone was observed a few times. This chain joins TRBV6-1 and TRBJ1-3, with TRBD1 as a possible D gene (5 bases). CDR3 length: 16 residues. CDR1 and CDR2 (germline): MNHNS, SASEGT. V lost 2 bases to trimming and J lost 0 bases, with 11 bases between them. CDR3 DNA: TGTGCCAGCAGTGAAAAGGGGCCCAACTCTGGAAACACCATATATTTT. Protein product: CASSEKGPNSGNTIYF.

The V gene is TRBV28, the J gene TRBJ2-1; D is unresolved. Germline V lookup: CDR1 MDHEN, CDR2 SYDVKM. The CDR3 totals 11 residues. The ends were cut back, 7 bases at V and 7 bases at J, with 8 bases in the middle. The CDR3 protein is CASIGLNEQFF. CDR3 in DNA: TGTGCCAGCATTGGTTTGAATGAGCAGTTCTTC. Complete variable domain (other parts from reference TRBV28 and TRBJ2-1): DVKVTQSSRYLVKRTGEKVFLECVQDMDHENMFWYRQDPGLGLRLIYFSYDVKMKEKGDIPEGYSVSREKKERFSLILESASTNQTSMYLCASIGLNEQFFGPGTRLTVL.

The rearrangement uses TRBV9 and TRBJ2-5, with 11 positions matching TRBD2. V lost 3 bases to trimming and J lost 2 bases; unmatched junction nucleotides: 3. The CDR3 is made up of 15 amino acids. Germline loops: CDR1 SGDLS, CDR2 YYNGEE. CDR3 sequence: CASSASGGTQETQYF. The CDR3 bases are TGTGCCAGCAGCGCTAGCGGGGGGACTCAAGAGACCCAGTACTTC. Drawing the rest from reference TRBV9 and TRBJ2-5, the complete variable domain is DSGVTQTPKHLITATGQRVTLRCSPRSGDLSVYWYQQSLDQGLQFLIQYYNGEERAKGNILERFSAQQFPDLHSELNLSSLELGDSALYFCASSASGGTQETQYFGPGTRLLVL.

CDR3 DNA sequence: TGTGCTAGTGGCCGGGACCTCCAGGTCGGCAATCAGCCCCAGCATTTT. Translated: CASGRDLQVGNQPQHF. The J gene is TRBJ1-5, the V gene TRBV12-5; TRBD1 is a possible D gene (5 bases). CDR1 is LGHNT and CDR2 is FRNRAP in the germline V gene. CDR3 size: 16 residues. V gave up 6 bases and J gave up 2 bases, with 17 bases separating them.

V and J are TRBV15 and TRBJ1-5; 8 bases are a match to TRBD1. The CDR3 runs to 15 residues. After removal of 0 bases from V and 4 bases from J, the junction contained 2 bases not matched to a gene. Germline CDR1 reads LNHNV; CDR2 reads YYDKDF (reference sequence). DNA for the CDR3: TGTGCCACCAGCAGAGATGACAGGGGAAATCAGCCCCAGCATTTT. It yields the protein CATSRDDRGNQPQHF.

The DNA for the CDR3 is TGTGCCAGCAGTTTAAGTTTTGGCAGGGGGAACAATGAGCAGTTCTTC. Its translation: CASSLSFGRGNNEQFF. The chain has TRBV27 and TRBJ2-1; 7 bases fit TRBD1. CDR1 and CDR2 (germline): MNHEY, SMNVEV (reference sequence). The CDR3 consists of 16 residues. Losses at the gene ends were 2 bases for V and 5 bases for J; bases not matched to a gene: 9.